The entry below describes one TCR beta chain. The sample belongs to a study of blood T cell repertoires in COVID-19. Study-level information: The United States, Italy and Spain provided the acute and convalescent COVID-19 samples. T cells, B-cell-depleted T cells, or PBMCs provided the cDNA or gDNA that served as material.

Per the original methods: Using reference gene primer amplification, nucleated cell counts were estimated. TCRdb's copy holds only in-frame clones and misses some; the assay was immunoSEQ multiplex PCR. V, J and clone size reflect that table, while D and trimming were determined from the DNA. Of some 150,000 clones in the sample, 80% to 90% were seen once. This CDR3 has 17 residues. Germline loops: CDR1 LNHDA, CDR2 SQIVND (reference sequence). The germline V and J ends were trimmed by 4 bases and 0 bases, with 18 bases remaining between them. Sequencing was performed on peripheral blood. This receptor was taken from a man between 45 and 60 years old who had recovered from COVID-19. This chain uses TRBV19 with TRBJ1-2; the D gene is possibly TRBD1 (6 bases). CDR3 in DNA: TGTGCCAGTAGTAAATGGACAGATCGATTAGCTAACTATGGCTACACCTTC. Its protein product is CASSKWTDRLANYGYTF.